This entry lists 23 T cell receptor beta chains sequenced from one sample in a study of control samples from healthy donors and cancer patients. Produced via immunoSEQ multiplex PCR; TCRdb's table is partial and in-frame only. The sample lists about 140,000 clones; 70% to 90% were seen once. The sequencing input was blood. The receptors were gathered from a woman in her twenties or thirties in good health.

The chain recombines TRBV27 with TRBJ2-7; D ambiguous. This CDR3 is 12 amino acids long. With 0 bases removed from V and 2 bases from J, the gap between germline ends came to 2 bases. Germline assignment: CDR1 MNHEY and CDR2 SMNVEV (reference sequence). CDR3 in DNA: TGTGCCAGCAGTTTATCCCCCTACGAGCAGTACTTC. It yields the protein CASSLSPYEQYF.

This sequence joins TRBV12-3 or TRBV12-4 and TRBJ2-7, with 10 nucleotides matching TRBD2. The ends lost 6 bases at V and 4 bases at J; junction bases unmatched: 3. This CDR3 is built from 13 residues. The CDR3 bases are TGTGCCAGCAGACTAGCGGGACCTTACGAGCAGTACTTC. This codes for CASRLAGPYEQYF.

This clone was observed a few times. The chain couples TRBV7-6 to TRBJ1-1; no firm D call. The V gene lost 7 bases and the J gene lost 1 base, with 16 bases spanning the gap. This CDR3 spans 15 amino acids. Looked up from germline, CDR1 is SGHVS and CDR2 is FNYEAQ. CDR3 nucleotides: TGTGCCAGCACCCCGGTGGCCCATCCGAACACTGAAGCTTTCTTT. Protein product: CASTPVAHPNTEAFF.

The rearrangement joins TRBV30 to TRBJ1-5; possibly TRBD1 for D (5 bases). Germline CDR1 reads GTSNPN; CDR2 reads SVGIG (reference sequence). V lost 3 bases and J lost 6, with 18 bases in between. The CDR3 covers 15 residues. The CDR3 reads CAWSRDSKEGQPQHF. In DNA, the CDR3 is TGTGCCTGGAGCCGGGACTCCAAAGAAGGTCAGCCCCAGCATTTT.

The CDR3 DNA sequence: TGTGCCAGCTCACCCTTACCCGGACAGGGAACAAGGGACAATGAGCAGTTCTTC. This sequence encodes CASSPLPGQGTRDNEQFF. The rearrangement links TRBV18 to TRBJ2-1; 8 bases match TRBD1. V lost 3 bases to trimming and J lost 5 bases; unmatched junction nucleotides: 15. CDR1 KGHSH and CDR2 LQKENI come from the germline V gene. The CDR3 totals 18 residues.

The gene calls are TRBV7-9 and TRBJ1-1; unclear D gene. V was clipped by 11 bases and J by 0 bases, with 19 bases between them. The length of the CDR3 is 15 residues. Germline loops: CDR1 SEHNR, CDR2 FQNEAQ (reference sequence). The CDR3 spells CASRGPNIMNTEAFF. The CDR3 bases are TGTGCCTCCCGAGGCCCAAACATCATGAACACTGAAGCTTTCTTT.

The chain combines TRBV10-1 with TRBJ1-1; D perhaps matches TRBD1 (6 bases). Trimming cost V 9 bases and J 6 bases, with 29 bases left between them. The CDR3 contains 17 residues. The germline CDR1 and CDR2 sequences are WNHNN and SYGVQD (reference sequence). This CDR3 is CARLGTGLNVARPEAFF. The CDR3 DNA is TGCGCCAGACTTGGTACAGGGTTGAATGTAGCGAGACCTGAAGCTTTCTTT.

The chain joins TRBV5-6 to TRBJ2-2; 12 nucleotides agree with TRBD2. Germline V gives CDR1 SGHDT, CDR2 YYEEEE. The CDR3 has 17 residues. V lost 4 bases, J lost 1 base, and 5 bases stayed unmatched. CDR3 nucleotides: TGTGCCAGCAGCCCGATGGGACTAGCGGGGAACACCGGGGAGCTGTTTTTT. Its translation is CASSPMGLAGNTGELFF.

In DNA, the CDR3 is TGTGCCAGCAGCTTGGTGGGTACCTATGGCTACACCTTC. Translating it yields CASSLVGTYGYTF. V and J are TRBV5-4 and TRBJ1-2; no clear D. The CDR3 consists of 13 residues. Trimming stripped 0 bases from V and 4 bases from J, with 7 bases between. Germline V gene data show CDR1 as SGHNT and CDR2 as YYREEE (reference sequence).

The chain carries TRBV28 and TRBJ2-7; 10 nucleotides match TRBD1. The CDR3 runs to 14 residues. Germline values: CDR1 MDHEN, CDR2 SYDVKM. With V trimmed by 6 bases and J by 7 bases, 9 bases remained unmatched. The CDR3, as DNA: TGTGCCAGCAGGACGACAGGGGGCGCGTGGGAGCAGTACTTC. Protein: CASRTTGGAWEQYF.

The rearrangement links TRBV19 to TRBJ2-6; D unclear. The CDR3 runs to 13 residues. Germline values: CDR1 LNHDA, CDR2 SQIVND (reference sequence). V lost 7 bases, J lost 0 bases, and 4 bases lay in between. The CDR3 sequence is CASTVSGANVLTF. CDR3 nucleotide sequence: TGTGCCAGTACCGTCTCTGGGGCCAACGTCCTGACTTTC. The variable domain in full, completed from reference TRBV19 and TRBJ2-6, reads DGGITQSPKYLFRKEGQNVTLSCEQNLNHDAMYWYRQDPGQGLRLIYYSQIVNDFQKGDIAEGYSVSREKKESFPLTVTSAQKNPTAFYLCASTVSGANVLTFGAGSRLTVL.

The chain combines TRBV16 with TRBJ2-1; 7 bases align to TRBD2. Germline loops: CDR1 KGHSY, CDR2 FQNENV. The CDR3 is made up of 16 amino acids. Germline trimming cut 1 base from V and 5 bases from J; bases unmatched to any gene: 8. For the CDR3, the DNA is TGTGCCAGCAGCCAATTTGGCGGGAGATCCCACAATGAGCAGTTCTTC. Its translation: CASSQFGGRSHNEQFF.

This clone turned up a few times. This rearrangement joins TRBV3-1 (or the pseudogene TRBV3-2) to TRBJ2-7; 11 nucleotides line up with TRBD2. Germline CDR1 reads LGHDT; CDR2 reads YNNKEL (reference sequence). This CDR3 is 18 amino acids long. V lost 0 bases, J lost 3 bases, and 10 bases stayed unmatched. CDR3 residues: CASSQEGVRLAGSYEQYF. CDR3 bases: TGTGCCAGCAGCCAAGAGGGGGTCAGACTAGCGGGAAGCTACGAGCAGTACTTC.

The V gene is TRBV6-5, the J gene TRBJ1-2, with D perhaps TRBD1 (5 bases). Looked up from germline, CDR1 is MNHEY and CDR2 is SVGAGI. V was shortened by 5 bases and J by 8 bases, with 12 bases between the two germline ends. The CDR3 loop spans 12 amino acids. CDR3 nucleotides: TGTGCCAGCAGTCCCGGGACCCTCGGCTACACCTTC. Its translation: CASSPGTLGYTF.

CDR3 sequence reads: CASSTIRQASGNTIYF. The CDR3 region has the DNA TGTGCCAGCAGCACCATTCGACAGGCCTCTGGAAACACCATATATTTT. The chain couples TRBV7-8 to TRBJ1-3; D might be TRBD1 (6 bases). CDR3 length: 16 residues. Trimming removed 5 bases at V and 0 bases at J, with 14 bases between. CDR1 SGHVS and CDR2 FQNEAQ come from the germline V gene. Full variable domain (rest looked up from reference TRBV7-8 and TRBJ1-3): GAGVSQSPRYKVAKRGQDVALRCDPISGHVSLFWYQQALGQGPEFLTYFQNEAQLDKSGLPSDRFFAERPEGSVSTLKIQRTQQEDSAVYLCASSTIRQASGNTIYFGEGSWLTVV.

J is TRBJ2-7 and V is TRBV7-3; TRBD1 might be the D (6 bases). This CDR3 spans 15 amino acids. In germline, CDR1 is SGHTA, CDR2 FQGTGA. Trimming removed 0 bases at V and 1 base at J, with 10 bases between. The DNA for the CDR3 is TGTGCCAGCAGCTTAACGGGGGCCCAGTCCTACGAGCAGTACTTC. This codes for CASSLTGAQSYEQYF. The complete variable domain, with remaining parts taken from reference TRBV7-3 and TRBJ2-7, reads GAGVSQTPSNKVTEKGKYVELRCDPISGHTALYWYRQSLGQGPEFLIYFQGTGAADDSGLPNDRFFAVRPEGSVSTLKIQRTERGDSAVYLCASSLTGAQSYEQYFGPGTRLTVT.

The chain links TRBV6-5 to TRBJ2-7; the D is unclear. The germline V gene has CDR1 MNHEY and CDR2 SVGAGI. Deletions cut 1 base from V and 1 base from J, with 8 bases between. The CDR3 consists of 14 residues. CDR3: CASSYFRDSYEQYF. CDR3 bases: TGTGCCAGCAGTTACTTCCGAGATTCCTACGAGCAGTACTTC.

The rearrangement links TRBV2 to TRBJ2-3; the match to TRBD2 covers 7 bases. The CDR3 length is 16 residues. CDR1 SNHLY and CDR2 FYNNEI come from the germline V gene. Trimming at V came to 2 bases and at J to 0 bases, leaving 5 bases not matched to a gene. Here the CDR3 DNA reads TGTGCCAGCAGTGAATGGGGTAGCGGGAGCACAGATACGCAGTATTTT. Translation gives CASSEWGSGSTDTQYF.

The chain couples TRBV6-4 to TRBJ2-2; 11 nucleotides line up with TRBD2. CDR3 length: 14 amino acids. V shed 5 bases, J shed 4 bases, and the junction held 0 bases outside the gene matches. Germline V gene lookup returns CDR1 MRHNA and CDR2 SNTAGT. CDR3 region: CASSTSGSTGELFF. In nucleotides, the CDR3 is TGTGCCAGCAGTACTAGCGGGAGCACCGGGGAGCTGTTTTTT.

This sequence joins TRBV11-3 and TRBJ2-1, with 11 positions matching TRBD2. J gave up 4 bases and V 5 bases, and 7 bases lay outside the gene matches. This CDR3 spans 16 amino acids. From germline, CDR1 is SGHNT and CDR2 YENEEA. CDR3 sequence reads: CASSQFSGRGYNEQFF. CDR3 nucleotide sequence: TGTGCCAGCAGCCAATTTAGCGGGAGGGGTTACAATGAGCAGTTCTTC.

The J gene is TRBJ1-4, the V gene TRBV3-1 (or the pseudogene TRBV3-2); TRBD1 agrees at 7 bases. Germline lookup yields CDR1 LGHDT and CDR2 YNNKEL (reference sequence). The V and J ends lost 0 bases and 13 bases, in that order; junction bases with no gene match: 11. The CDR3 extends over 15 amino acids. CDR3 DNA: TGTGCCAGCAGCCAAGATGACAGGGCGTTTGATTTACTGTTTTTT. It encodes CASSQDDRAFDLLFF.

The chain couples TRBV3-1 (or the pseudogene TRBV3-2) to TRBJ2-7; the D is unclear. V dropped 4 bases and J dropped 2 bases, with 12 bases sitting between them. From germline, CDR1 is LGHDT and CDR2 YNNKEL (reference sequence). The CDR3 sequence is 14 residues long. The CDR3 region is CASSRVMGPYEQYF. The CDR3, as DNA: TGTGCCAGCAGCCGGGTGATGGGCCCCTACGAGCAGTACTTC.

The chain couples TRBV20-1 to TRBJ1-2, with D hard to call. Trimming stripped 4 bases from V and 8 bases from J, with 11 bases between. There are 11 residues in the CDR3. Germline-derived CDR1 and CDR2 are DFQATT and SNEGSKA (reference sequence). The CDR3 DNA follows: TGCAGTGCTACGACCTTGGGGGGCTACACCTTC. Its protein product is CSATTLGGYTF.